Presented here are 31 T cell receptor beta chains from one specimen sequenced in a study of T cells after yellow fever vaccination. TCRdb re-called the 5' RACE reads with MiXCR, one entry per CDR3 protein. The sample holds 300,000 to 400,000 distinct CDR3 sequences, approximately 9% seen once. This specimen was PBMCs, taken on the day of the first yellow fever vaccination. The receptors originated from a man aged 18-30 years who received the YFV17D yellow fever vaccine.

This clonotype was observed many times. The rearrangement joins TRBV24-1 to TRBJ1-5, with TRBD1 matching over 7 bases. The CDR3 consists of 15 residues. The germline gives CDR1 KGHDR, CDR2 SFDVKD. V dropped 5 bases and J dropped 2; count of bases not matched to a gene: 5. CDR3 bases: TGTGCCACCAGTGGGACAGGCGTCGGCAATCAGCCCCAGCATTTT. Amino acid sequence: CATSGTGVGNQPQHF.

On this clonotype itself: With a much larger clone just one base away, this may be a read error. The chain recombines TRBV7-2 with TRBJ1-6, with D possibly being TRBD1 (6 bases). V gave up 2 bases and J gave up 7 bases, with 12 bases separating them. This CDR3 has 15 residues. Germline loops: CDR1 SGHTA, CDR2 FQGNSA. CDR3 region: CASSLTGTINSPLHF. CDR3 nucleotides: TGTGCCAGCAGCTTAACAGGGACCATAAATTCACCCCTCCACTTT.

CDR3 sequence reads: CASGTGPILGGAEAFF. The DNA for the CDR3 is TGCGCCAGCGGCACAGGCCCAATATTGGGGGGGGCTGAAGCTTTCTTT. The chain joins TRBV5-1 to TRBJ1-1; the D gene is possibly TRBD1 (5 bases). The CDR3 covers 16 residues. The ends were cut back, 7 bases at V and 6 bases at J, with 25 bases in the middle. Germline CDR1 is SGHRS and CDR2 is YFSETQ.

The genes are TRBV7-2 and TRBJ2-1; D unresolved. V shed 5 bases and J shed 6 bases, with 20 bases lying between them. In germline, CDR1 is SGHTA, CDR2 FQGNSA. CDR3 size: 16 residues. This CDR3 reads CASSPRVPIRSNEQFF. The CDR3 DNA follows: TGTGCCAGCAGCCCGAGAGTACCCATAAGATCCAATGAGCAGTTCTTC.

The chain combines TRBV5-1 with TRBJ1-1, with 7 positions matching TRBD1. The ends lost 0 bases at V and 11 bases at J; junction bases unmatched: 10. The CDR3 runs to 14 residues. CDR1 and CDR2 from the germline V gene are SGHRS and YFSETQ. The CDR3 here is CASSLARGGQWAFF. The CDR3 DNA is TGCGCCAGCAGCTTGGCCAGAGGGGGACAGTGGGCTTTCTTT. Filled out from reference TRBV5-1 and TRBJ1-1, the complete variable domain reads KAGVTQTPRYLIKTRGQQVTLSCSPISGHRSVSWYQQTPGQGLQFLFEYFSETQRNKGNFPGRFSGRQFSNSRSEMNVSTLELGDSALYLCASSLARGGQWAFFGQGTRLTVV.

The gene calls are TRBV20-1 and TRBJ1-3; D is ambiguous. Germline V CDR1 and CDR2: DFQATT, SNEGSKA (reference sequence). Trimming removed 6 bases from V and 4 bases from J, with 7 bases in between. The CDR3 is made up of 11 amino acids. The CDR3 protein is CSAYRGNTIYF. The CDR3 DNA is TGCAGTGCCTATCGGGGAAACACCATATATTTT.

The rearrangement joins TRBV7-6 to TRBJ2-1; D gene ambiguous. The CDR3 loop spans 14 amino acids. Looked up from germline, CDR1 is SGHVS and CDR2 is FNYEAQ. Trimming removed 6 bases at V and 1 base at J, with 10 bases between. CDR3 sequence: CASSPITSYNEQFF. DNA for the CDR3: TGTGCCAGCAGTCCTATTACATCCTACAATGAGCAGTTCTTC.

This clonotype was observed many times. The chain has TRBV7-6 and TRBJ2-3, with 8 positions matching TRBD2. With V trimmed by 1 base and J by 1 base, 1 base remained unmatched. The CDR3 spans 15 residues. The germline gives CDR1 SGHVS, CDR2 FNYEAQ. CDR3: CASSLEAGGTDTQYF. DNA for the CDR3: TGTGCCAGCAGCTTAGAAGCGGGGGGCACAGATACGCAGTATTTT.

This clonotype showed up many times. The chain joins TRBV5-8 to TRBJ2-7, with D possibly matching TRBD2 (7 bases). Germline CDR1 SGHTS, CDR2 YDEGEE. The CDR3 loop spans 13 amino acids. V shed 2 bases and J shed 5 bases, with 11 bases lying between them. The CDR3 region is CASSLPGGHEQYV. The CDR3 region has the DNA TGTGCCAGCAGCTTACCGGGGGGCCACGAGCAGTACGTC.

This clonotype appeared a few times. This chain uses TRBV4-2 with TRBJ1-5, with D perhaps matching TRBD1 (5 bases). Germline values: CDR1 LGHNA, CDR2 YNFKEQ. The CDR3 length is 15 residues. Trimming stripped 2 bases from V and 3 bases from J, with 11 bases between. This CDR3 reads CASSQYIRDNQPQHF. The DNA for the CDR3 is TGTGCCAGCAGCCAATATATCAGGGACAATCAGCCCCAGCATTTT.

This clonotype was seen a few times. The rearrangement links TRBV5-1 to TRBJ2-7, with 8 bases identical to TRBD1. The V gene end was trimmed by 4 bases and the J gene end by 1 base; junction bases not matched to a gene: 7. The CDR3 is 15 amino acids. From germline, CDR1 is SGHRS and CDR2 YFSETQ. The DNA of the CDR3 is TGCGCCAGCAGCGGGACAGGATTACGGTCCTACGAGCAGTACTTC. This gives the protein CASSGTGLRSYEQYF.

The chain carries TRBV10-3 and TRBJ1-2; tentatively, D is TRBD1 (6 bases). This CDR3 has 15 residues. V lost 7 bases and J 1 base, leaving 16 bases between the germline ends. The germline CDR1 and CDR2 sequences are ENHRY and SYGVKD. In DNA form, the CDR3 reads TGTGCCATCACCAGGACAGACCAGAGTAACTATGGCTACACCTTC. It is translated as CAITRTDQSNYGYTF.

This chain links TRBV15 with TRBJ2-3; D is perhaps TRBD1 (5 bases). CDR1 is LNHNV, CDR2 YYDKDF, per germline (reference sequence). This CDR3 spans 15 amino acids. V dropped 0 bases and J dropped 2 bases, with 9 bases sitting between them. The DNA of the CDR3 is TGTGCCACCAGCAGAGATGGGGCAGTCACAGATACGCAGTATTTT. Its protein product is CATSRDGAVTDTQYF.

This clonotype was detected a few times. The V and J genes are TRBV7-2 and TRBJ2-3, with 14 bases identical to TRBD2. CDR3 length: 17 amino acids. V was clipped by 5 bases and J by 3 bases; unmatched bases: 7. Germline values: CDR1 SGHTA, CDR2 FQGNSA. The CDR3 nucleotides are TGTGCCAGCAGCCTTCGACTAGCGGGGGGGCCAACAGATACGCAGTATTTT. It encodes CASSLRLAGGPTDTQYF.

This clonotype was seen a handful of times. The chain is built from TRBV7-6 and TRBJ1-1; perhaps TRBD1 as D (6 bases). Germline CDR1 is SGHVS and CDR2 is FNYEAQ. There are 13 residues in the CDR3. Trimming took off 5 bases at V and 1 base at J, with 8 bases between the two ends. CDR3 nucleotides: TGTGCCAGCAGCACGGACAGGAACACTGAAGCTTTCTTT. It codes for CASSTDRNTEAFF. The variable domain in full, with the rest retrieved from reference TRBV7-6 and TRBJ1-1, is GAGVSQSPRYKVTKRGQDVALRCDPISGHVSLYWYRQALGQGPEFLTYFNYEAQQDKSGLPNDRFSAERPEGSISTLTIQRTEQRDSAMYRCASSTDRNTEAFFGQGTRLTVV.

The chain recombines TRBV11-1 with TRBJ2-3; the D gene is possibly TRBD1 (5 bases). Germline loops: CDR1 SGHAT, CDR2 FQDESV (reference sequence). V lost 4 bases and J lost 2, with 22 bases in between. This CDR3 is built from 18 residues. The CDR3 DNA follows: TGTGCCAGCAGCTGGAGTGGTAGAATGCAGGGAAACACAGATACGCAGTATTTT. It specifies CASSWSGRMQGNTDTQYF.

This clonotype appeared a few times. The V and J genes are TRBV29-1 and TRBJ2-2; D is uncertain. V was clipped by 6 bases and J by 1 base, with 3 bases between them. This CDR3 spans 11 amino acids. Germline V lookup: CDR1 SQVTM, CDR2 ANQGSEA. CDR3: CSVMNTGELFF. The CDR3 nucleotides read TGCAGCGTGATGAACACCGGGGAGCTGTTTTTT.

The rearrangement joins TRBV4-1 to TRBJ2-3; D gene unclear. The CDR3 has 22 residues. Trimming shortened V by 0 bases and J by 2 bases, and 30 bases separated the two germline ends. The germline V gene has CDR1 MGHRA and CDR2 YSYEKL. CDR3 region: CASSQDQWSEIRLEWDTDTQYF. For the CDR3, the DNA is TGCGCCAGCAGCCAAGATCAATGGAGCGAGATCAGGCTAGAGTGGGACACAGATACGCAGTATTTT.

This chain joins TRBV5-1 and TRBJ2-3; the D gene is possibly TRBD1 (6 bases). This CDR3 comprises 16 residues. Germline V gene lookup returns CDR1 SGHRS and CDR2 YFSETQ. Trimming removed 1 base from V and 0 bases from J, with 12 bases in between. The CDR3: CASSLTPGQSTDTQYF. In nucleotides, the CDR3 is TGCGCCAGCAGCTTGACCCCGGGACAAAGCACAGATACGCAGTATTTT.

V and J are TRBV2 and TRBJ1-2; 8 nucleotides agree with TRBD1. This CDR3 spans 14 amino acids. V lost 8 bases, J lost 2 bases, and 7 bases stayed unmatched. Germline loops: CDR1 SNHLY, CDR2 FYNNEI. The CDR3, as DNA: TGTGCCAGCTTAGCGCAGGGGGCAAACTATGGCTACACCTTC. It encodes CASLAQGANYGYTF.

This clonotype has more than one count but fewer than ten. This sequence joins TRBV6-2 or TRBV6-3 and TRBJ1-1, with a weak D call TRBD1 (6 bases). The germline V and J ends were trimmed by 8 bases and 5 bases, with 18 bases remaining between them. Germline assignment: CDR1 MNHEY and CDR2 SVGEGT. CDR3 length: 14 amino acids. CDR3 protein: CASEPVWGQTEAFF. DNA for the CDR3: TGTGCCAGCGAACCTGTTTGGGGGCAAACTGAAGCTTTCTTT.

The sample holds many counts of this clonotype. The genes are TRBV7-2 and TRBJ1-5; no definite D call. The CDR3 spans 13 residues. V was shortened by 3 bases and J by 4 bases, with 7 bases between the two germline ends. The V gene's germline CDR1 is SGHTA and CDR2 FQGNSA. The CDR3 nucleotides read TGTGCCAGCAGCTTTCGGGCGAATCAGCCCCAGCATTTT. Its translation is CASSFRANQPQHF. Full variable domain (missing parts from reference TRBV7-2 and TRBJ1-5): GAGVSQSPSNKVTEKGKDVELRCDPISGHTALYWYRQSLGQGLEFLIYFQGNSAPDKSGLPSDRFSAERTGGSVSTLTIQRTQQEDSAVYLCASSFRANQPQHFGDGTRLSIL.

This clonotype appeared a few times. CDR3 coding DNA: TGCAGTGCTAGAGAGACCCTCGGGACTAGCGGGGCCCCCCACGAGCAGTACGTC. It encodes CSARETLGTSGAPHEQYV. The rearrangement uses TRBV20-1 and TRBJ2-7; 13 nucleotides agree with TRBD2. The length of the CDR3 is 18 residues. Trimming cost V 0 bases and J 5 bases; bases outside gene matches: 13. Germline V gene sequence: CDR1 DFQATT, CDR2 SNEGSKA (reference sequence).

Only a few counts were recorded for this clonotype. The chain recombines TRBV23-1 with TRBJ2-1; a weak D match, TRBD2 (6 bases). TRBV23-1 is filed as an ORF, its function uncertain. The CDR3 totals 14 residues. V was cut by 3 bases and J by 7 bases, with 13 bases left in between. This chain's CDR3 is CASSHGGAENEQFF. In nucleotides, the CDR3 is TGCGCCAGCAGTCACGGCGGGGCTGAAAATGAGCAGTTCTTC.

This clonotype has at least ten counts. The chain carries TRBV21-1 and TRBJ1-1. TRBV21-1 is shown as a pseudogene. The length of the CDR3 is 12 residues. The DNA for the CDR3 is TGTGCCAGACAACTTAAAAGGACTGAAGCTTTCTTT. Translating it yields CARQLKRTEAFF.

Comments on this clonotype: At one boundary the junction diverges from the germline segment, which might be a read error. The chain's CDR3 is CSSSLSFYNEQFF. The CDR3, as DNA: TGTTCCAGCAGCTTATCCTTCTACAATGAGCAGTTCTTC. The chain uses TRBV7-2 and TRBJ2-1; D is ambiguous. CDR3 length: 13 amino acids. The germline V gene encodes CDR1 SGHTA and CDR2 FQGNSA. The full variable domain, rest sourced from reference TRBV7-2 and TRBJ2-1, is GAGVSQSPSNKVTEKGKDVELRCDPISGHTALYWYRQSLGQGLEFLIYFQGNSAPDKSGLPSDRFSAERTGGSVSTLTIQRTQQEDSAVYLCSSSLSFYNEQFFGPGTRLTVL.

The chain employs TRBV7-2 and TRBJ2-7; the D gene is possibly TRBD2 (6 bases). Germline V gives CDR1 SGHTA, CDR2 FQGNSA. This CDR3 contains 15 residues. Trimming removed 5 bases at V and 2 bases at J, with 16 bases between. CDR3 nucleotides: TGTGCCAGCAGCCGGGGGTTGGGGTTTACCTACGAGCAGTACTTC. Amino acids: CASSRGLGFTYEQYF.

This clonotype has a count of ten or more. The chain carries TRBV7-2 and TRBJ2-3; 7 bases are shared with TRBD1. V was clipped by 5 bases and J by 4 bases; unmatched bases: 6. The germline V gene encodes CDR1 SGHTA and CDR2 FQGNSA. The CDR3 contains 14 residues. This chain's CDR3 is CASSPNQGADTQYF. The CDR3, as DNA: TGTGCCAGCAGCCCAAACCAGGGGGCAGATACGCAGTATTTT.

This clonotype turned up a few times. The rearrangement links TRBV7-2 to TRBJ1-3; D is perhaps TRBD1 (5 bases). Per the germline V gene, CDR1 is SGHTA and CDR2 is FQGNSA. The CDR3 consists of 15 residues. With 5 bases removed from V and 2 bases from J, the gap between germline ends came to 13 bases. CDR3 protein: CASSPPGTAGNTIYF. DNA for the CDR3: TGTGCCAGCAGCCCCCCGGGGACTGCTGGAAACACCATATATTTT.

This chain links TRBV12-3 or TRBV12-4 with TRBJ1-2; D is uncertain. Deletions cut 5 bases from V and 6 bases from J, with 16 bases between. The CDR3 totals 14 residues. In DNA form, the CDR3 reads TGTGCCAGCAGTATTCGAGGACTCAGTCATGGCTACACCTTC. Protein: CASSIRGLSHGYTF.

The chain links TRBV6-5 to TRBJ1-6; no definite D call. Per the germline V gene, CDR1 is MNHEY and CDR2 is SVGAGI. This CDR3 has 14 amino acids. V lost 6 bases, J lost 2 bases, and 8 bases lay in between. As DNA, the CDR3 is TGTGCCAGCAGACGAGAGACCTATAATTCACCCCTCCACTTT. It is translated as CASRRETYNSPLHF.